The 12 T cell receptor beta chains below come from one sample, sequenced in a study of vaccination and CD4 T cells after COVID-19. The study sequenced cultured CD4+ T cell DNA using the Oncomine TCR Beta short-read assay. In TCRdb, the PCR reads were re-called with MiXCR into one record per CDR3 protein. The table has tens of thousands of distinct CDR3 sequences, 67% seen once. Antigens of these TCRs are unknown. Specified treatment: approximately 9-day PBMC culture with coronavirus spike peptide pools or control peptides (ViraFEST assay). The sample consisted of CD4+ T cells from blood, cultured in vitro, taken after SARS-CoV-2 vaccination. The receptors derive from a human donor who received a COVID-19 vaccine.

The V gene is TRBV6-5, the J gene TRBJ1-2; D is perhaps TRBD1 (6 bases). The CDR3 runs to 17 residues. Germline V CDR1 and CDR2: MNHEY, SVGAGI. V lost 0 bases and J 4 bases, leaving 18 bases between the germline ends. The CDR3 spells CASSYSSWGGLGYGYTF. CDR3 DNA: TGTGCCAGCAGTTACTCGAGTTGGGGGGGCCTTGGCTATGGCTACACCTTC.

This chain uses TRBV12-3 or TRBV12-4 with TRBJ2-1; 7 positions match TRBD1. The CDR3 spans 15 residues. With V trimmed by 4 bases and J by 1 base, 4 bases remained unmatched. The CDR3 loop is CASSWKGASYNEQFF. The DNA for the CDR3 is TGTGCCAGCAGTTGGAAGGGGGCGTCCTACAATGAGCAGTTCTTC.

The chain links TRBV12-3 or TRBV12-4 to TRBJ1-2; 7 nucleotides line up with TRBD1. This CDR3 contains 12 residues. J gave up 4 bases and V 6 bases, and 2 bases lay outside the gene matches. Here the CDR3 reads CASRRDSYGYTF. CDR3 sequence (DNA): TGTGCCAGCAGGCGGGACAGCTATGGCTACACCTTC.

V usage is TRBV6-5 and J usage is TRBJ1-1, with D tentatively TRBD1 (5 bases). This CDR3 region has 16 residues. Per germline, CDR1 MNHEY and CDR2 SVGAGI. Deletions cut 2 bases from V and 4 bases from J, with 17 bases between. CDR3 loop: CASSYGPFEGPTEAFF. The CDR3 bases are TGTGCCAGCAGTTACGGCCCATTCGAGGGGCCCACTGAAGCTTTCTTT.

The chain uses TRBV6-1 and TRBJ1-2; TRBD1 is a possible D gene (6 bases). The CDR3 is made up of 15 amino acids. In germline, CDR1 is MNHNS, CDR2 SASEGT. The V gene lost 6 bases and the J gene lost 2 bases, with 16 bases spanning the gap. CDR3 amino acids: CASSVPGVPNYGYTF. The CDR3 nucleotides are TGTGCCAGCAGCGTACCAGGGGTTCCCAACTATGGCTACACCTTC.

This chain joins TRBV28 and TRBJ2-1; 9 nucleotides agree with TRBD2. Germline trimming cut 5 bases from V and 7 bases from J; bases unmatched to any gene: 3. This CDR3 contains 13 residues. The germline gives CDR1 MDHEN, CDR2 SYDVKM. CDR3 region: CASSGLAGNEQFF. The CDR3 nucleotides read TGTGCCAGCAGTGGGCTAGCGGGGAATGAGCAGTTCTTC.

The chain is built from TRBV2 and TRBJ2-2, with 9 positions matching TRBD2. This CDR3 is 14 amino acids long. V lost 6 bases, J lost 7 bases, and 6 bases stayed unmatched. The germline V gene encodes CDR1 SNHLY and CDR2 FYNNEI. CDR3 loop: CASRAGGPGGELFF. CDR3 nucleotides: TGTGCCAGCAGGGCGGGGGGGCCGGGCGGGGAGCTGTTTTTT.

This clonotype was counted a few times. J is TRBJ1-2 and V is TRBV4-2; TRBD1 aligns across 8 bases. CDR1 is LGHNA and CDR2 is YNFKEQ in the germline V gene. The CDR3 has 20 residues. V was clipped by 0 bases and J by 0 bases; unmatched bases: 15. The CDR3 spells CASSQDYRNHGQGSNYGYTF. For the CDR3, the DNA is TGTGCCAGCAGCCAAGATTACCGAAATCACGGACAGGGATCTAACTATGGCTACACCTTC.

This chain uses TRBV2 with TRBJ1-2, with D possibly matching TRBD1 (5 bases). The ends were cut back, 6 bases at V and 5 bases at J, with 7 bases in the middle. This CDR3 is built from 11 residues. Per the germline V gene, CDR1 is SNHLY and CDR2 is FYNNEI. The CDR3 loop is CASRSGYGYTF. CDR3 bases: TGTGCCAGCAGGTCAGGGTATGGCTACACCTTC.

The chain recombines TRBV5-4 with TRBJ1-2, with D possibly being TRBD1 (6 bases). V gave up 3 bases and J gave up 4 bases, with 19 bases separating them. The germline V gene encodes CDR1 SGHNT and CDR2 YYREEE (reference sequence). This CDR3 has 16 residues. Here the CDR3 DNA reads TGTGCCAGCAGCTCAGGACAGAACTTAGCGTCCTATGGCTACACCTTC. It specifies CASSSGQNLASYGYTF.

The J gene is TRBJ1-6, the V gene TRBV30; D is ambiguous. The CDR3 sequence is 14 residues long. Germline V lookup: CDR1 GTSNPN, CDR2 SVGIG (reference sequence). Deletions cut 2 bases from V and 3 bases from J, with 8 bases between. The CDR3 reads CAWSTANYNSPLHF. CDR3 in DNA: TGTGCCTGGAGTACGGCAAACTATAATTCACCCCTCCACTTT.

V usage is TRBV24-1 and J usage is TRBJ1-6; TRBD1 agrees at 9 bases. Per germline, CDR1 KGHDR and CDR2 SFDVKD. The CDR3 totals 17 residues. Trimming cost V 0 bases and J 9 bases; bases outside gene matches: 8. This CDR3 reads CATSDLDRGKLGSPLHF. The CDR3 bases are TGTGCCACCAGTGATTTGGACAGGGGGAAGTTAGGTTCACCCCTCCACTTT.